These 18 T cell receptor beta chains originate from one sample sequenced in a study of T-cell memory formation after mild COVID-19. TCRdb re-called the 5' RACE reads through MiXCR, storing one row per CDR3 protein. The profile covers 400,000 to 500,000 distinct CDR3 sequences, with around 18% appearing a single time and roughly 8.4% taken by the ten largest. Sequencing was done on a sample of PBMCs or a T cell subset sorted from them (not recorded which). These receptors were collected from an adult woman who had mild COVID-19 (a few samples of this study predate the infection). Cell type and time point are not known.

Only a few counts were recorded for this clonotype. V gene TRBV12-3 or TRBV12-4 combines with J gene TRBJ2-6, with D possibly matching TRBD2 (5 bases). CDR3 length: 14 residues. Trimming cost V 7 bases and J 0 bases, with 7 bases left between them. The CDR3 DNA reads as TGTGCCAGCAAACGGGGCTCTGGGGCCAACGTCCTGACTTTC. It specifies CASKRGSGANVLTF.

This clonotype was counted at least ten times. The chain uses TRBV5-1 and TRBJ2-1, with D perhaps matching TRBD2 (5 bases). The CDR3 sequence is 16 residues long. Germline loops: CDR1 SGHRS, CDR2 YFSETQ. V was shortened by 6 bases and J by 0 bases, with 16 bases between the two germline ends. CDR3 residues: CASTPVAISSYNEQFF. CDR3 bases: TGCGCCAGCACCCCCGTAGCGATAAGCTCCTACAATGAGCAGTTCTTC.

The chain recombines TRBV5-1 with TRBJ2-1, with TRBD1 matching 9 bases. This CDR3 has 14 residues. Germline CDR1 reads SGHRS; CDR2 reads YFSETQ. With 3 bases clipped from V and 7 bases from J, the junction kept 5 bases outside the gene matches. Here the CDR3 DNA reads TGCGCCAGCAGCTCCGGGACAGGGCGGAATGAGCAGTTCTTC. Translation gives CASSSGTGRNEQFF.

The rearrangement joins TRBV1 to TRBJ2-4; TRBD2 reflects the table's D call only, with no check against the DNA. TRBV1 is a pseudogene segment. There are 17 residues in the CDR3. Here the CDR3 DNA reads TGCACCAGCAGCCAAGATAGACTAGCGGGCGCCAAAAACATTCAGTACTTC. It specifies CTSSQDRLAGAKNIQYF.

This clonotype was seen a few times. The J gene is TRBJ1-1, the V gene TRBV10-3; D is uncertain. This CDR3 is built from 14 residues. V lost 1 base and J lost 1, with 7 bases in between. The V gene's germline CDR1 is ENHRY and CDR2 SYGVKD. DNA for the CDR3: TGTGCCATCAGTGAGTTCGCAGGGAACACTGAAGCTTTCTTT. The encoded protein is CAISEFAGNTEAFF.

There are a few counts of this clonotype. This rearrangement joins TRBV20-1 to TRBJ1-5, with 10 bases identical to TRBD1. Germline lookup yields CDR1 DFQATT and CDR2 SNEGSKA (reference sequence). The trim removed 3 bases at V and 4 bases at J, leaving 9 bases unmatched. This CDR3 spans 16 amino acids. The CDR3 is CSARGQGQALNQPQHF. For the CDR3, the DNA is TGCAGTGCTAGGGGACAGGGGCAGGCCTTGAATCAGCCCCAGCATTTT.

To note about this clonotype: The germline gene is not matched at one end of the junction; a read error may be the cause. V is TRBV6-2 or TRBV6-3 and J is TRBJ1-1; unclear D gene. Germline loops: CDR1 MNHEY, CDR2 SVGEGT. The CDR3 has 13 amino acids. This chain's CDR3 is CASREQMNAEAFF. CDR3 DNA sequence: TGTGCCAGCAGGGAACAAATGAACGCTGAAGCTTTCTTT.

The rearrangement uses TRBV7-9 and TRBJ2-4, with 11 positions matching TRBD2. Germline trimming cut 5 bases from V and 3 bases from J; bases unmatched to any gene: 6. Germline V gives CDR1 SEHNR, CDR2 FQNEAQ (reference sequence). The CDR3 extends over 16 amino acids. CDR3 nucleotide sequence: TGTGCCAGCAGCCCGGGACTAGCGGACGGCAAAAACATTCAGTACTTC. Translating gives CASSPGLADGKNIQYF.

This clonotype was counted only a few times. The rearrangement links TRBV7-8 to TRBJ2-7, with TRBD1 matching 11 bases. CDR1 and CDR2 (germline): SGHVS, FQNEAQ. The CDR3 sequence is 14 residues long. The junction had 5 bases not matched to a gene; V was cut back by 5 bases and J by 5 bases. For the CDR3, the DNA is TGTGCCAGCAGCAACCAGGACAGGGGGCACGAGCAGTACTTC. This codes for CASSNQDRGHEQYF.

The rearrangement joins TRBV5-1 to TRBJ1-1; 8 bases agree with TRBD1. Germline CDR1 is SGHRS and CDR2 is YFSETQ. The ends lost 3 bases at V and 3 bases at J; junction bases unmatched: 13. The CDR3 extends over 17 amino acids. The DNA of the CDR3 is TGCGCCAGCAGCTCCCCTTTCATGGACAGGGACCACACTGAAGCTTTCTTT. Protein sequence: CASSSPFMDRDHTEAFF.

The chain joins TRBV20-1 to TRBJ2-1; 11 bases match TRBD2. Losses at the gene ends were 6 bases for V and 5 bases for J; bases not matched to a gene: 6. The CDR3 consists of 14 residues. CDR1 is DFQATT and CDR2 is SNEGSKA in the germline V gene (reference sequence). CDR3 loop: CSALGLADNNEQFF. CDR3 bases: TGCAGTGCGCTGGGACTAGCGGATAACAATGAGCAGTTCTTC.

The chain joins TRBV2 to TRBJ2-2; the D is unclear. V lost 3 bases and J 7 bases, leaving 3 bases between the germline ends. This CDR3 is built from 11 residues. CDR1 is SNHLY and CDR2 is FYNNEI in the germline V gene. The DNA of the CDR3 is TGTGCCAGCAGTGAGCGCGGGGAGCTGTTTTTT. Its translation: CASSERGELFF.

The chain recombines TRBV20-1 with TRBJ2-7, with D possibly TRBD2 on 5 matching bases. Germline values: CDR1 DFQATT, CDR2 SNEGSKA (reference sequence). V gave up 0 bases and J gave up 0 bases, with 6 bases separating them. The CDR3 is 13 residues long. DNA of the CDR3: TGCAGTGCTAGAGAGGGGAGCTCCTACGAGCAGTACTTC. This sequence encodes CSAREGSSYEQYF.

This chain links TRBV20-1 with TRBJ1-3; D is perhaps TRBD1 (5 bases). Germline V lookup: CDR1 DFQATT, CDR2 SNEGSKA (reference sequence). There are 14 residues in the CDR3. Trimming shortened V by 6 bases and J by 0 bases, and 12 bases separated the two germline ends. CDR3 bases: TGCAGTGCCAGCCCAGGGACCTCTGGAAACACCATATATTTT. This translates into CSASPGTSGNTIYF.

There are a few counts of this clonotype. The chain combines TRBV20-1 with TRBJ2-5; 16 positions agree with TRBD2. CDR3 length: 17 residues. The germline gives CDR1 DFQATT, CDR2 SNEGSKA (reference sequence). The ends lost 3 bases at V and 5 bases at J; junction bases unmatched: 9. For the CDR3, the DNA is TGCAGTGCTAGCCTACCGGGACTAGCGGGGGGGCCGGAGACCCAGTACTTC. Encoded protein: CSASLPGLAGGPETQYF.

This clonotype showed up many times. The chain links TRBV20-1 to TRBJ2-3; no clear D. CDR1 DFQATT and CDR2 SNEGSKA come from the germline V gene (reference sequence). The CDR3 loop spans 11 amino acids. V lost 4 bases, J lost 7 bases, and 9 bases lay in between. The CDR3 nucleotides are TGCAGTGCTATTTCTCTGCATACGCAGTATTTT. Its translation is CSAISLHTQYF.

This clonotype occurred a few times. The chain couples TRBV7-9 to TRBJ1-1; D unclear. Germline loops: CDR1 SEHNR, CDR2 FQNEAQ (reference sequence). The CDR3 length is 11 residues. The ends were cut back, 3 bases at V and 7 bases at J, with 6 bases in the middle. Here the CDR3 DNA reads TGTGCCAGCAGCTTTTCCGGTGAAGCTTTCTTT. Amino acid sequence: CASSFSGEAFF.

This clonotype was found a few times. The V and J genes are TRBV11-2 and TRBJ2-2; D is perhaps TRBD1 or TRBD2 (5 bases each). V lost 3 bases and J lost 6, with 14 bases in between. In germline, CDR1 is SGHAT, CDR2 FQNNGV. This CDR3 region has 15 residues. This CDR3 is CASSFTGSGPGELFF. In nucleotides, the CDR3 is TGTGCCAGCAGCTTCACAGGAAGCGGTCCCGGGGAGCTGTTTTTT. The full variable domain, completed using reference TRBV11-2 and TRBJ2-2, is EAGVAQSPRYKIIEKRQSVAFWCNPISGHATLYWYQQILGQGPKLLIQFQNNGVVDDSQLPKDRFSAERLKGVDSTLKIQPAKLEDSAVYLCASSFTGSGPGELFFGEGSRLTVL.